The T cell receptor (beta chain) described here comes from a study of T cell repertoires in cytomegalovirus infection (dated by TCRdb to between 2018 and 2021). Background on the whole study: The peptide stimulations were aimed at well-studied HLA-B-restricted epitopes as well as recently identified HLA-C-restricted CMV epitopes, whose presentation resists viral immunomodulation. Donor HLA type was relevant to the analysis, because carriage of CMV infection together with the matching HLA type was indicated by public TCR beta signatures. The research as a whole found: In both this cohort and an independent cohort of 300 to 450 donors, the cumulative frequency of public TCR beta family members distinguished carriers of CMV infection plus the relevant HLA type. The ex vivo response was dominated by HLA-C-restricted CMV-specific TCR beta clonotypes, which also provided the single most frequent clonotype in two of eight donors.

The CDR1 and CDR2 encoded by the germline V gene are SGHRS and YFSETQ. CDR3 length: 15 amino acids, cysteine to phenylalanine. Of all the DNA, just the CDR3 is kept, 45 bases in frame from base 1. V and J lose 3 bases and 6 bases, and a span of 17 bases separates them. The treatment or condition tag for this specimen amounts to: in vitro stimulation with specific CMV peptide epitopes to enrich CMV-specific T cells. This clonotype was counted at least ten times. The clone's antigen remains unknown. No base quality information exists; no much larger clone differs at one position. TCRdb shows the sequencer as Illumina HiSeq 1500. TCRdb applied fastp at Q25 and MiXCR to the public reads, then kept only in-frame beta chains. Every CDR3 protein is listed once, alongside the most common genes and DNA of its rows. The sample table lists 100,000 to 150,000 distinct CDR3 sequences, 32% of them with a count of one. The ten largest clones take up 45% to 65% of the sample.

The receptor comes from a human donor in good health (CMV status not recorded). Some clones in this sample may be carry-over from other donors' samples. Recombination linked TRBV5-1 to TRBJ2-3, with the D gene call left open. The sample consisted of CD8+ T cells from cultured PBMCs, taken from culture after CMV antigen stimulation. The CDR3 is CASSSDGPLADTQYF. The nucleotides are TGCGCCAGCAGCTCGGACGGACCCCTTGCGGATACGCAGTATTTT.